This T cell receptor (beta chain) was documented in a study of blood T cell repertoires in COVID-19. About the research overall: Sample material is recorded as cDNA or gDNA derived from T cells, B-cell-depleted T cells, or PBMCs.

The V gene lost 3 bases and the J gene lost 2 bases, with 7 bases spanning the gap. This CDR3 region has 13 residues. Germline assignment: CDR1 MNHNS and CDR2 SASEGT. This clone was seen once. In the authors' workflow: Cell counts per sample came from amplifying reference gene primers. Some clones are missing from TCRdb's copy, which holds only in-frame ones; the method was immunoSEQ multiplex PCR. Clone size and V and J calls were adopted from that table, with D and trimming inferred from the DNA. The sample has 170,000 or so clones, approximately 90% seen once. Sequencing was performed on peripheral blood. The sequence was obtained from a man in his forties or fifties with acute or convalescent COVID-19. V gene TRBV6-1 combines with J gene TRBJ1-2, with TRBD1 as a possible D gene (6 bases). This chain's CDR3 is CASSDRGNYGYTF. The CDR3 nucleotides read TGTGCCAGCAGTGATAGGGGGAACTATGGCTACACCTTC.